This T cell receptor beta chain was observed in a study of blood T cells in healthy people across ages. This clonotype was seen a few times. Antigen specificity is unknown. A second PCR, run for roughly 7 to 12 cycles, used a sample-barcoded 5' primer plus a J-beta primer mix. All cDNA molecules were each tagged by a template-switch adaptor with 12 random nucleotides. Via MiXCR, TCRdb re-called the 5' RACE reads, giving one row per CDR3 protein. There are 1.5 million to 2 million distinct CDR3 sequences in the sample; roughly 32% occur only once, and around 10% lies in the top ten. General study results and limits: Per million T cells, TCR beta diversity dropped roughly linearly as age increased.

The germline V gene has CDR1 SGHAT and CDR2 FQNNGV. V dropped 6 bases and J dropped 3 bases, with 15 bases sitting between them. The CDR3 runs 14 residues. The sequence was obtained from a woman in her twenties or thirties in good health. The chain uses TRBV11-2 and TRBJ2-7; perhaps D is TRBD1 or TRBD2 (5 bases each). Specimen: blood. The DNA for the CDR3 is TGTGCCAGCAGAAGATCGGGACGAATCTACGAGCAGTACTTC. Protein product: CASRRSGRIYEQYF.